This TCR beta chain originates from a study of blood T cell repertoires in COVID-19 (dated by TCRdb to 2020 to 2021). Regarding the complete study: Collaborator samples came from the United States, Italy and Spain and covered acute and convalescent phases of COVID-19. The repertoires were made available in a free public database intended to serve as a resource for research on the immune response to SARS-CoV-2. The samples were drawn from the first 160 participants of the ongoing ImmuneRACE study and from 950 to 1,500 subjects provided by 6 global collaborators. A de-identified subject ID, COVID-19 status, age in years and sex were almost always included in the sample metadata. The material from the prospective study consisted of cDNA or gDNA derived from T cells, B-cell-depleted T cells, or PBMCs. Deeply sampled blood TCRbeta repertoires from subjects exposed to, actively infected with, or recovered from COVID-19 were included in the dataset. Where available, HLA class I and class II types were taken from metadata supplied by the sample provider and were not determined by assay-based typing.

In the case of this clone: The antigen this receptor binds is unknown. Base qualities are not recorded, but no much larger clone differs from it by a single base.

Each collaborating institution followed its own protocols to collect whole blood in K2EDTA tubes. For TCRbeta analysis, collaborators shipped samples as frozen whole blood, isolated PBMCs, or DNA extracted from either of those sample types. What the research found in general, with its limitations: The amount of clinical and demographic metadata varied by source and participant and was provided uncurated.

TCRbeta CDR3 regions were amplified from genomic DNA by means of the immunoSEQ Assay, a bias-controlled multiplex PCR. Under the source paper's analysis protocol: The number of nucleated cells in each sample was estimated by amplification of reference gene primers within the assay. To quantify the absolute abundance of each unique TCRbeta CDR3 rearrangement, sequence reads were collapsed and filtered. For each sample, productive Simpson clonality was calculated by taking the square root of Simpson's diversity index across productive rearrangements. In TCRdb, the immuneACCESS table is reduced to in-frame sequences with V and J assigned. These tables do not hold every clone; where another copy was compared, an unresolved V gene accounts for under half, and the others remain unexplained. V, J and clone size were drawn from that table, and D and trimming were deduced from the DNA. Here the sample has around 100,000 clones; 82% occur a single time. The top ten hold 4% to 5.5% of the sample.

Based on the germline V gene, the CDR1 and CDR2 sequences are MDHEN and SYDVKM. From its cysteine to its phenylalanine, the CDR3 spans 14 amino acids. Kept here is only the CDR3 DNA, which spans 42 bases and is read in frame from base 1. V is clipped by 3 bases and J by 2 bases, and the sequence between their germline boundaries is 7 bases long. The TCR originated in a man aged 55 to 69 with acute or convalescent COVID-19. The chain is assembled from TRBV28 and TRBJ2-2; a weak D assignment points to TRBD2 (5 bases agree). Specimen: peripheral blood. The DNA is TGTGCCAGCAGTTTTCTAGCCAACACCGGGGAGCTGTTTTTT. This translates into CASSFLANTGELFF.